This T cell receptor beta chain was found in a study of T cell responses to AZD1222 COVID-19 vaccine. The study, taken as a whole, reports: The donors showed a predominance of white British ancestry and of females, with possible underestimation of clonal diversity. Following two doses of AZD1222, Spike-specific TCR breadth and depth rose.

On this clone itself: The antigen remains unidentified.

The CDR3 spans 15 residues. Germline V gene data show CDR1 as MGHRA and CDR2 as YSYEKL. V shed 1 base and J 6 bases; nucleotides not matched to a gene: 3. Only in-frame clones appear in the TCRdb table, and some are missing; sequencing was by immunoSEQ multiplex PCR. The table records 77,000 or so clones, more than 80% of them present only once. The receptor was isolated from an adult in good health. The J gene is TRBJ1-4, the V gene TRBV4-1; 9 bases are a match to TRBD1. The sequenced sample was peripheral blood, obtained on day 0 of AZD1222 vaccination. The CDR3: CASSQGQGDYEKLFF. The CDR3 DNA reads TGCGCCAGCAGCCAAGGACAGGGGGACTATGAAAAACTGTTTTTT.